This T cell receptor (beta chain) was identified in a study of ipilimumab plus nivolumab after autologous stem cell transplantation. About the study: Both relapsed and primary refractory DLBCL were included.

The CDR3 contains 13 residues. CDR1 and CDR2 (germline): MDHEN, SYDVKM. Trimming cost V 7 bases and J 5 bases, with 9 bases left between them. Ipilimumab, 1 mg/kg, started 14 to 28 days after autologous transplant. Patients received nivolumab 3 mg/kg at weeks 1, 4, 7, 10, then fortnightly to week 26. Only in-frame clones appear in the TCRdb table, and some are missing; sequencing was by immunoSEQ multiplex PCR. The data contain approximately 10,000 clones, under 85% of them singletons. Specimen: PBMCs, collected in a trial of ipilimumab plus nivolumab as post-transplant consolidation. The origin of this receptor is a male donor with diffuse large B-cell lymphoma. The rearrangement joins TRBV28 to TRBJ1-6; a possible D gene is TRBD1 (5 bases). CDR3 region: CASMGGDNSPLHF. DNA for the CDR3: TGTGCCAGCATGGGGGGTGATAATTCACCCCTCCACTTT.